This passage covers 21 T cell receptor beta chains from one sample sequenced in a study of esophageal squamous cell carcinoma under preoperative chemotherapy. Noted time point: before preoperative PTX-NDP chemotherapy. Each CDR3 protein gets one entry after TCRdb re-called the PCR reads with MiXCR. The data contain approximately 12,000 distinct CDR3 sequences, around half of them singletons. The specimen was taken from a patient given preoperative chemotherapy. All receptors come from a human donor with esophageal squamous cell carcinoma. The donor label of this sample is uncertain.

The V and J genes are TRBV27 and TRBJ2-1, with a tentative D call TRBD2 (5 bases). This CDR3 has 18 residues. The germline CDR1 and CDR2 sequences are MNHEY and SMNVEV (reference sequence). V lost 3 bases and J lost 2, with 20 bases in between. Here the CDR3 reads CASSFEASGGPAYNEQFF. Here the CDR3 DNA reads TGTGCCAGCAGTTTTGAGGCGTCGGGCGGGCCTGCCTACAATGAGCAGTTCTTC.

This clonotype is labeled medium-sized (0.01 to 0.1%). The gene calls are TRBV6-6 and TRBJ2-1; TRBD2 matches at 11 bases. The CDR3 is 16 amino acids. Unmatched junction bases numbered 8, after V lost 0 bases and J lost 10 bases. CDR1 is MNHNY, CDR2 SVGAGI, per germline (reference sequence). CDR3 nucleotide sequence: TGTGCCAGCAGTTACTCGTCGGCTAGCGGGAGGCAGGAGCAGTTCTTC. The encoded protein is CASSYSSASGRQEQFF.

This clonotype appeared a few times. This chain uses TRBV6-1 with TRBJ1-1; D is ambiguous. V lost 7 bases and J lost 0, with 12 bases in between. CDR1 and CDR2 (germline): MNHNS, SASEGT. This CDR3 is built from 14 residues. The CDR3: CASTEGRVNTEAFF. The CDR3 nucleotides read TGTGCCAGCACTGAGGGAAGGGTGAACACTGAAGCTTTCTTT.

Concerning this clonotype itself: At one of its ends the junction is not consistent with the germline gene, which may arise from a read error. J is TRBJ2-3 and V is TRBV6-1, with TRBD2 matching over 9 bases. The V gene's germline CDR1 is MNHNS and CDR2 SASEGT. The length of the CDR3 is 16 residues. The CDR3 DNA sequence: TGTGCCAGCAGGGAAGCGGGGGGAAAGGGCACAGATACGCAGTATTTT. It yields the protein CASREAGGKGTDTQYF.

V usage is TRBV6-1 and J usage is TRBJ2-1; 9 bases are a match to TRBD1. Germline lookup yields CDR1 MNHNS and CDR2 SASEGT. The junction had 8 bases not matched to a gene; V was cut back by 1 base and J by 10 bases. CDR3 size: 15 residues. The CDR3 DNA sequence: TGTGCCAGCAGTGAAGAGGGACAGGGTTGGGAGGAGCAGTTCTTC. Amino acids: CASSEEGQGWEEQFF.

The CDR3 is CASSSTTVNTEAFF. The CDR3 DNA follows: TGTGCCAGCAGTTCTACAACAGTTAACACTGAAGCTTTCTTT. V is TRBV12-3 or TRBV12-4 and J is TRBJ1-1; D gene ambiguous. CDR3 length: 14 amino acids. V was clipped by 4 bases and J by 2 bases, with 11 bases between them.

V is TRBV6-1 and J is TRBJ2-5; D possibly corresponds to TRBD2 (6 bases). This CDR3 region has 15 residues. Deletions cut 10 bases from V and 0 bases from J, with 18 bases between. Germline V gene lookup returns CDR1 MNHNS and CDR2 SASEGT. The chain's CDR3 is CATGPGGRDQETQYF. DNA of the CDR3: TGTGCCACGGGTCCCGGGGGACGTGACCAAGAGACCCAGTACTTC.

In the case of this clonotype: This may be a read error, as it is one base from a much larger clone. This CDR3 is CASSLPKKDTGGLFF. As DNA, the CDR3 is TGTGCCAGCAGTTTACCTAAAAAAGACACCGGGGGGCTGTTTTTT. The chain carries TRBV27 and TRBJ2-2; a weak D match, TRBD2 (6 bases). The CDR3 is 15 residues long. From germline, CDR1 is MNHEY and CDR2 SMNVEV (reference sequence).

This clonotype was recorded at least ten times. A much larger clone is a single base away; this may be a read error. This chain uses TRBV6-1 with TRBJ2-1; TRBD2 agrees at 12 bases. V lost 7 bases and J lost 13; bases outside the gene matches: 14. CDR3 size: 15 residues. From germline, CDR1 is MNHNS and CDR2 SASEGT. The CDR3 protein is CASTRLAGDVETQFF. The CDR3 nucleotides are TGTGCCAGCACCCGACTAGCGGGAGATGTCGAGACCCAGTTCTTC.

The rearrangement uses TRBV6-1 and TRBJ2-5; D remains ambiguous. Germline CDR1 reads MNHNS; CDR2 reads SASEGT. Trimming removed 9 bases from V and 11 bases from J, with 19 bases in between. This CDR3 is built from 12 residues. CDR3 region: CASFTGLDEQYF. The DNA for the CDR3 is TGTGCCAGTTTCACGGGCTTGGATGAGCAGTACTTC.

This clonotype was seen just once. The chain uses TRBV6-1 and TRBJ2-1; D is unresolved. This CDR3 has 13 amino acids. Germline values: CDR1 MNHNS, CDR2 SASEGT. Trimming shortened V by 4 bases and J by 13 bases, and 17 bases separated the two germline ends. This chain's CDR3 is CASSAGPLNIQFF. In DNA form, the CDR3 reads TGTGCCAGCAGTGCGGGCCCGCTAAACATTCAGTTCTTC.

The V gene is TRBV6-1, the J gene TRBJ2-7; 10 nucleotides align to TRBD1. The better agreement between TRBJ2-5 and the DNA end casts doubt on the J call. The CDR3 has 16 residues. Germline loops: CDR1 MNHNS, CDR2 SASEGT. This CDR3 is CASSEKGGQGLKTQYF. CDR3 DNA: TGTGCCAGCAGTGAAAAAGGGGGACAGGGGTTAAAGACCCAGTACTTC.

This sequence joins TRBV27 and TRBJ2-1; a possible D gene is TRBD2 (5 bases). In germline, CDR1 is MNHEY, CDR2 SMNVEV (reference sequence). This CDR3 contains 12 residues. Trimming pared 5 bases from V and 7 bases from J, leaving 9 bases between. CDR3 nucleotide sequence: TGTGCCAGCAGTAAACTAGGAAATGAGCAGTTCTTC. Encoded protein: CASSKLGNEQFF.

This clonotype was seen repeatedly, ten times or more. The chain recombines TRBV6-1 with TRBJ2-1; possibly TRBD2 for D (6 bases). TRBJ2-7 matches the DNA end more closely, so the J call is doubtful. The germline V gene has CDR1 MNHNS and CDR2 SASEGT. CDR3 length equals 16 residues. Here the CDR3 reads CASNREGSGDLYEQYF. CDR3 DNA: TGTGCCAGCAACCGAGAAGGTAGCGGAGACCTCTACGAGCAGTACTTC.

Note on this clonotype: Compared with germline, one end of the junction differs, possibly owing to a read error. J is TRBJ2-3 and V is TRBV6-1; D assignment may be TRBD1 or TRBD2 (5 bases each). This CDR3 has 15 amino acids. Germline V gene lookup returns CDR1 MNHNS and CDR2 SASEGT. The CDR3 DNA is TGTGGCAGCAGTGAGGGGCAGGAAGGCAAAGACACGCAGTATTTC. It yields the protein CGSSEGQEGKDTQYF.

There are many counts of this clonotype. CDR3 sequence: CASSEGWGTGAQYF. The CDR3 DNA sequence: TGTGCCAGCAGTGAAGGATGGGGCACCGGGGCGCAGTATTTT. The rearrangement uses TRBV6-1 and TRBJ2-3; D might be TRBD1 or TRBD2, each matching 5 bases. V shed 1 base and J shed 10 bases, with 15 bases lying between them. The CDR3 spans 14 residues. Germline CDR1 MNHNS, CDR2 SASEGT.

Regarding this clonotype: A read error may account for a junction end that differs from germline. The J gene is TRBJ2-4, the V gene TRBV7-2, with TRBD2 identical over 9 bases. Germline lookup yields CDR1 SGHTA and CDR2 FQGNSA. This CDR3 has 16 amino acids. The CDR3 DNA reads as TGTGCCAGCAGGGGGCGGGGGGGGCGAGACAAAGACATTCAGTACTTC. Its protein product is CASRGRGGRDKDIQYF.

Comment on this clonotype: A clone one base away is much larger, so this may be a read error. The chain employs TRBV5-3 and TRBJ2-1; D unresolved. The end of the DNA fits TRBJ2-7 better, so the J call may be wrong. TRBV5-3 is noted as an ORF with a role that remains uncertain. The CDR3 is 13 residues long. The CDR3 protein is CARIPLGTYEQYF. CDR3 DNA: TGTGCCAGAATCCCCCTCGGTACCTACGAGCAGTACTTC.

By share, this clonotype counts as medium-sized. This chain joins TRBV6-5 and TRBJ2-1; D possibly corresponds to TRBD1 (6 bases). Near its end, the DNA agrees better with TRBJ2-7, so the J call may be wrong. The germline CDR1 and CDR2 sequences are MNHEY and SVGAGI. The length of the CDR3 is 15 residues. CDR3 bases: TGTGCCAGCAGCTACGTCGCGGACAGAAACTACGAGCAGTACTTC. This encodes CASSYVADRNYEQYF.

The chain recombines TRBV12-3 or TRBV12-4 with TRBJ2-1; D tentatively fits TRBD1 or TRBD2 (5 bases each). The V end was cut by 7 bases, the J end by 4 bases, with 14 bases between. The CDR3 runs 14 residues. CDR3 DNA: TGTGCCAGCACCCTAACGGGACGGTACAATGAGCAGTTCTTC. This translates into CASTLTGRYNEQFF.

V and J are TRBV6-5 and TRBJ2-2; 7 nucleotides agree with TRBD1. V was clipped by 7 bases and J by 16 bases; unmatched bases: 21. The germline V gene has CDR1 MNHEY and CDR2 SVGAGI. The CDR3 spans 15 residues. CDR3 DNA sequence: TGTGCCAGCATTCCCGAGGACGTGAACACAGGGGCGCAGTTTTTT. It is translated as CASIPEDVNTGAQFF.